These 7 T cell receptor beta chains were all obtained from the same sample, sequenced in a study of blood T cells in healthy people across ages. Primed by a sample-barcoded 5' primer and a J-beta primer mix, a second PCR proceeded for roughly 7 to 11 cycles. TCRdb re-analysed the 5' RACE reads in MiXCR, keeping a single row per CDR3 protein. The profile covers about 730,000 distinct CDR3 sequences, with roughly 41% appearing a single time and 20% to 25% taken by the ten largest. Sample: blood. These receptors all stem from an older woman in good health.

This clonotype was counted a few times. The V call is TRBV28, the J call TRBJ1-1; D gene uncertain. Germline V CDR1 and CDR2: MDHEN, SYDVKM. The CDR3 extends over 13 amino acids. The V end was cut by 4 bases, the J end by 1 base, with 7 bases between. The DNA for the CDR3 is TGTGCCAGCAGTTATGGGGAGAACACTGAAGCTTTCTTT. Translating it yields CASSYGENTEAFF.

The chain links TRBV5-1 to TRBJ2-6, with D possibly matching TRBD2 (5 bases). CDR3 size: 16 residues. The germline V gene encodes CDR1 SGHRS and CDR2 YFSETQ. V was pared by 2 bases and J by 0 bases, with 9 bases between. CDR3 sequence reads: CASSLAAVSGANVLTF. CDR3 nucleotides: TGCGCCAGCAGCTTAGCGGCAGTCTCTGGGGCCAACGTCCTGACTTTC.

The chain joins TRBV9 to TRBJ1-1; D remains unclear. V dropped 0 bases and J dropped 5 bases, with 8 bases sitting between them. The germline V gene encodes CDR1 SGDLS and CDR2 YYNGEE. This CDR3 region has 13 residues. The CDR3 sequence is CASSVEGLTEAFF. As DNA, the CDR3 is TGTGCCAGCAGCGTAGAAGGGTTGACTGAAGCTTTCTTT.

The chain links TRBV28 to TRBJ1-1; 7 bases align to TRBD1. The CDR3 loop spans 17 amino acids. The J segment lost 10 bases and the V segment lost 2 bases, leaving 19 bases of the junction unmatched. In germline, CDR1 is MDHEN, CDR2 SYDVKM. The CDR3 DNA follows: TGTGCCAGCAGTTTAGCCCTTGCCACGGGACAGAATCGAGCAGCTTTCTTT. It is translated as CASSLALATGQNRAAFF. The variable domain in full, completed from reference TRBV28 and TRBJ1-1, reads DVKVTQSSRYLVKRTGEKVFLECVQDMDHENMFWYRQDPGLGLRLIYFSYDVKMKEKGDIPEGYSVSREKKERFSLILESASTNQTSMYLCASSLALATGQNRAAFFGQGTRLTVV.

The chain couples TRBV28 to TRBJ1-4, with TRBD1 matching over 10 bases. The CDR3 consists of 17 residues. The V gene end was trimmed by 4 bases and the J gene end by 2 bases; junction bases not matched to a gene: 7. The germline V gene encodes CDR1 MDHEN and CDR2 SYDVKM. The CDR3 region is CASSSGQGLSTNEKLFF. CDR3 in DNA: TGTGCCAGCAGTTCGGGACAGGGGTTGTCGACTAATGAAAAACTGTTTTTT.

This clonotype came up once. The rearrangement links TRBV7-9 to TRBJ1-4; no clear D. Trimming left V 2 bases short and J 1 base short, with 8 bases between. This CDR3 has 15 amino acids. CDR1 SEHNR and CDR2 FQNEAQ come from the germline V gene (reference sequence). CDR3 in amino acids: CASSLLYGTNEKLFF. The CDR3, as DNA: TGTGCCAGCAGCTTACTTTATGGAACTAATGAAAAACTGTTTTTT.

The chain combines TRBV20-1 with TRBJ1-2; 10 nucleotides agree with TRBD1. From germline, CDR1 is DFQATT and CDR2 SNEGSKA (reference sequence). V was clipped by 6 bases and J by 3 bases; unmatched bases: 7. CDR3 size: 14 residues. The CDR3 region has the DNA TGCAGTGCACCGGGACAGGGGTTTGACTATGGCTACACCTTC. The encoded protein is CSAPGQGFDYGYTF.